The 31 T cell receptor beta chains presented below share a single source sample, sequenced in a study of a mutant IDH1 vaccine in newly diagnosed glioma. Their cognate antigens are unknown. Clones were read by immunoSEQ multiplex PCR, and TCRdb kept only the in-frame ones, dropping some. The data hold approximately 67,000 clones, with roughly 84% observed a single time. Time point here: week 23, last vaccination. Every vaccination contained 300 ug of the mutant IDH1 20-mer peptide and was paired with topical imiquimod. This sample comprised PBMCs, obtained from a glioma patient whose treatment included an IDH1 peptide vaccine. The receptors stem from a man aged 18-30 years with glioma.

This clone has just a few counts. This chain connects TRBV10-3 to TRBJ1-5, with D possibly matching TRBD1 (5 bases). Trimming left V 0 bases short and J 5 bases short, with 11 bases between. This CDR3 is 15 amino acids long. CDR1 is ENHRY and CDR2 is SYGVKD in the germline V gene. The CDR3 DNA reads TGTGCCATCAGTGAGTCCAAGGGGCCTGATCAGCCCCAGCATTTT. Translated: CAISESKGPDQPQHF.

The genes are TRBV30 and TRBJ2-7; no clear D. Trimming stripped 4 bases from V and 2 bases from J, with 6 bases between. The CDR3 has 11 residues. The V gene's germline CDR1 is GTSNPN and CDR2 SVGIG (reference sequence). The CDR3 is CAWNGPYEQYF. CDR3 bases: TGTGCCTGGAACGGGCCCTACGAGCAGTACTTC.

This chain links TRBV5-1 with TRBJ1-5; D might be TRBD1 (5 bases). V lost 1 base and J lost 2, with 13 bases in between. The CDR3 covers 16 residues. Germline CDR1 and CDR2: SGHRS and YFSETQ. In DNA, the CDR3 is TGCGCCAGCAGCTTGAAGCCCCAGGGAGGCAATCAGCCCCAGCATTTT. Protein sequence: CASSLKPQGGNQPQHF.

A single count supports this clone. J is TRBJ1-1 and V is TRBV10-3; D may be TRBD1 (6 bases). V gave up 11 bases and J gave up 3 bases, with 19 bases separating them. The CDR3 extends over 14 amino acids. Germline-derived CDR1 and CDR2 are ENHRY and SYGVKD. This CDR3 reads CAGSGRGGDTEAFF. The CDR3 coding sequence is TGTGCCGGCTCGGGGCGAGGGGGGGACACTGAAGCTTTCTTT.

This clone occurred a few times. This chain joins TRBV11-1 and TRBJ2-7; D possibly uses TRBD1 or TRBD2 (5 bases each). The CDR3 runs 16 residues. V lost 6 bases and J lost 1, with 19 bases in between. CDR1 is SGHAT, CDR2 FQDESV, per germline (reference sequence). Here the CDR3 reads CASRSYPGAQSYEQYF. In nucleotides, the CDR3 is TGTGCCAGCAGAAGCTACCCCGGGGCCCAATCCTACGAGCAGTACTTC.

This clone was found once. V usage is TRBV7-6 and J usage is TRBJ1-4, with 7 bases fitting TRBD1. The CDR3 covers 15 residues. Unmatched junction bases numbered 2, after V lost 4 bases and J lost 0 bases. Germline V gives CDR1 SGHVS, CDR2 FNYEAQ. The chain's CDR3 is CASSSGQATNEKLFF. CDR3 sequence (DNA): TGTGCCAGCAGCTCCGGACAGGCAACTAATGAAAAACTGTTTTTT. The entire variable domain, with the rest obtained from reference TRBV7-6 and TRBJ1-4, is as follows: GAGVSQSPRYKVTKRGQDVALRCDPISGHVSLYWYRQALGQGPEFLTYFNYEAQQDKSGLPNDRFSAERPEGSISTLTIQRTEQRDSAMYRCASSSGQATNEKLFFGSGTQLSVL.

The chain employs TRBV7-9 and TRBJ2-1, with 9 bases fitting TRBD2. Trimming cost V 3 bases and J 0 bases; bases outside gene matches: 9. Germline CDR1 and CDR2: SEHNR and FQNEAQ (reference sequence). CDR3 length equals 18 residues. CDR3 nucleotides: TGTGCCAGCAGCTTGCCAGCGGGAGGCGGGGACTCCTACAATGAGCAGTTCTTC. Protein product: CASSLPAGGGDSYNEQFF.

The chain combines TRBV2 with TRBJ1-5; 8 bases are shared with TRBD1. Germline CDR1 reads SNHLY; CDR2 reads FYNNEI. V lost 1 base, J lost 3 bases, and 5 bases stayed unmatched. CDR3 length: 16 residues. CDR3 sequence (DNA): TGTGCCAGCAGTGAAGAGGGGGACAGGCCCAATCAGCCCCAGCATTTT. Amino acid sequence: CASSEEGDRPNQPQHF. The full variable domain, rest sourced from reference TRBV2 and TRBJ1-5, is EPEVTQTPSHQVTQMGQEVILRCVPISNHLYFYWYRQILGQKVEFLVSFYNNEISEKSEIFDDQFSVERPDGSNFTLKIRSTKLEDSAMYFCASSEEGDRPNQPQHFGDGTRLSIL.

The chain couples TRBV9 to TRBJ2-7; 7 bases are a match to TRBD2. The ends lost 4 bases at V and 7 bases at J; junction bases unmatched: 20. CDR1 and CDR2 from the germline V gene are SGDLS and YYNGEE. This CDR3 spans 17 amino acids. The CDR3 DNA follows: TGTGCCAGCAGCCCACCAATGGGCGCCTACTTGCGGGAGGAGCAGTACTTC. Its protein is CASSPPMGAYLREEQYF.

This clone was counted between two and nine times. The chain recombines TRBV10-2 with TRBJ1-1; 8 nucleotides agree with TRBD1. The CDR3 consists of 14 residues. The J segment lost 6 bases and the V segment lost 3 bases, leaving 6 bases of the junction unmatched. Looked up from germline, CDR1 is WSHSY and CDR2 is SAAADI. CDR3 coding DNA: TGCGCCAGCAGTGATAGGACAGGGAAGTCTGAAGCTTTCTTT. As protein: CASSDRTGKSEAFF.

The V call is TRBV5-8, the J call TRBJ2-7; 8 bases map to TRBD1. From germline, CDR1 is SGHTS and CDR2 YDEGEE. The trim removed 3 bases at V and 2 bases at J, leaving 1 base unmatched. The length of the CDR3 is 13 residues. CDR3 coding DNA: TGTGCCAGCAGCTCGGACAGGGCCTACGAGCAGTACTTC. Its protein is CASSSDRAYEQYF. The variable domain in full, with the rest retrieved from reference TRBV5-8 and TRBJ2-7, is EAGVTQSPTHLIKTRGQQATLRCSPISGHTSVYWYQQALGLGLQFLLWYDEGEERNRGNFPPRFSGRQFPNYSSELNVNALELEDSALYLCASSSDRAYEQYFGPGTRLTVT.

J is TRBJ2-3 and V is TRBV6-6, with D possibly called TRBD1 or TRBD2 (6 bases each). V dropped 0 bases and J dropped 7 bases, with 8 bases sitting between them. This CDR3 comprises 13 residues. Germline CDR1 and CDR2: MNHNY and SVGAGI (reference sequence). The CDR3 sequence: CASSYSGGNTQYF. The DNA of the CDR3 is TGTGCCAGCAGTTACTCAGGGGGGAATACGCAGTATTTT.

The V call is TRBV19, the J call TRBJ1-2, with D hard to call. CDR3 length equals 13 residues. The V end lost 3 bases, the J end lost 4 bases, and 9 bases lay between the germline ends. In germline, CDR1 is LNHDA, CDR2 SQIVND (reference sequence). CDR3 residues: CASSMVSGYGYTF. For the CDR3, the DNA is TGTGCCAGTAGTATGGTCAGTGGCTATGGCTACACCTTC.

This clone has just a few counts. The chain employs TRBV6-5 and TRBJ1-1; the match to TRBD1 covers 7 bases. The CDR3 sequence is 14 residues long. With V trimmed by 6 bases and J by 1 base, 5 bases remained unmatched. Germline V gene lookup returns CDR1 MNHEY and CDR2 SVGAGI. CDR3 protein: CASRWDRKNTEAFF. DNA of the CDR3: TGTGCCAGCAGGTGGGACAGAAAGAACACTGAAGCTTTCTTT.

The chain joins TRBV10-3 to TRBJ1-1; D not resolved. The germline V gene encodes CDR1 ENHRY and CDR2 SYGVKD. CDR3 length: 13 residues. Trimming took off 2 bases at V and 0 bases at J, with 4 bases between the two ends. In nucleotides, the CDR3 is TGTGCCATCAGTGAGAGGGTGAACACTGAAGCTTTCTTT. Translating it yields CAISERVNTEAFF.

The chain combines TRBV5-4 with TRBJ1-1; TRBD1 is a possible D gene (5 bases). This CDR3 region has 13 residues. The V end was cut by 8 bases, the J end by 0 bases, with 11 bases between. Germline V gene lookup returns CDR1 SGHNT and CDR2 YYREEE (reference sequence). CDR3 bases: TGTGCCAGTTCCGGGGGGGTGAACACTGAAGCTTTCTTT. Translation gives CASSGGVNTEAFF.

This clone was counted a few times. This chain joins TRBV4-3 and TRBJ1-1; D unclear. This CDR3 region has 16 residues. The V gene lost 0 bases and the J gene lost 1 base, with 12 bases spanning the gap. The germline V gene has CDR1 LGHNA and CDR2 YSLEER. CDR3 sequence (DNA): TGCGCCAGCAGCCAAGATAATCGGCCGGGGAACACTGAAGCTTTCTTT. It encodes CASSQDNRPGNTEAFF.

The rearrangement uses TRBV7-6 and TRBJ2-1; TRBD2 is a possible D gene (6 bases). Deletions cut 6 bases from V and 7 bases from J, with 16 bases between. Germline V gives CDR1 SGHVS, CDR2 FNYEAQ. This CDR3 has 14 amino acids. The DNA of the CDR3 is TGTGCCAGCAGATTTCTCGGCGGGGCAAATGAGCAGTTCTTC. Protein sequence: CASRFLGGANEQFF.

The chain recombines TRBV7-2 with TRBJ1-5; 7 bases fit TRBD1. Germline V gene data show CDR1 as SGHTA and CDR2 as FQGNSA. V lost 5 bases, J lost 8 bases, and 6 bases stayed unmatched. CDR3 length: 13 residues. The CDR3 coding sequence is TGTGCCAGCAGCCGGAACAGGGGCAAGCCCCAGCATTTT. Residues: CASSRNRGKPQHF.

The gene calls are TRBV4-1 and TRBJ2-7; tentatively, D is TRBD1 or TRBD2 (5 bases each). The V gene's germline CDR1 is MGHRA and CDR2 YSYEKL. CDR3 length equals 15 residues. Trimming cost V 4 bases and J 0 bases, with 13 bases left between them. The DNA for the CDR3 is TGCGCCAGCAGCCCACAGGTAGGGAGCTCCTACGAGCAGTACTTC. Translating it yields CASSPQVGSSYEQYF.

The rearrangement uses TRBV7-2 and TRBJ1-2; no firm D call. Germline CDR1 SGHTA, CDR2 FQGNSA. The CDR3 is made up of 14 amino acids. The germline V and J ends were trimmed by 2 bases and 7 bases, with 14 bases remaining between them. Here the CDR3 reads CASSLNVITSGYTF. CDR3 DNA sequence: TGTGCCAGCAGCTTAAACGTAATAACTAGTGGCTACACCTTC.

The chain has TRBV4-3 and TRBJ2-5; 11 bases are shared with TRBD1. Germline V CDR1 and CDR2: LGHNA, YSLEER. The CDR3 runs 16 residues. With V trimmed by 1 base and J by 4 bases, 5 bases remained unmatched. This CDR3 is CASSQVPGTGGETQYF. CDR3 nucleotides: TGCGCCAGCAGCCAAGTCCCCGGGACAGGGGGAGAGACCCAGTACTTC.

CDR3 DNA: TGTGCCAGCAGGACGGTGGGGGTATTCGCCAGTGAAGCTTTCTTT. This encodes CASRTVGVFASEAFF. V gene TRBV6-5 combines with J gene TRBJ1-1; D is possibly TRBD1 (5 bases). The CDR3 runs 15 residues. Germline CDR1 MNHEY, CDR2 SVGAGI. Trimming took off 6 bases at V and 7 bases at J, with 21 bases between the two ends.

The chain carries TRBV5-8 and TRBJ2-7, with 8 positions matching TRBD1. Germline CDR1 and CDR2: SGHTS and YDEGEE. The CDR3 length is 14 residues. With 2 bases clipped from V and 4 bases from J, the junction kept 5 bases outside the gene matches. CDR3 coding DNA: TGTGCCAGCAGCTTCCGGACAGGGTGGTACGAGCAGTACTTC. Its translation is CASSFRTGWYEQYF.

The chain joins TRBV6-5 to TRBJ1-2; TRBD1 matches at 7 bases. The CDR3 length is 14 residues. J was trimmed by 5 bases and V by 4 bases; bases with no gene match: 7. Germline lookup yields CDR1 MNHEY and CDR2 SVGAGI. The CDR3 DNA reads TGTGCCAGCAGTTCCGACAGGGTATTATATGGCTACACCTTC. This sequence encodes CASSSDRVLYGYTF.

This clone was seen once. Written as DNA, the CDR3 is TGTGCCAGCAGTGAAGCCAACAGGGCAGCGGCTTTCTTT. It yields the protein CASSEANRAAAFF. This chain uses TRBV2 with TRBJ1-1; maybe TRBD1 (6 bases). This CDR3 is built from 13 residues. Trimming cost V 0 bases and J 11 bases, with 13 bases left between them. Germline values: CDR1 SNHLY, CDR2 FYNNEI.

The chain employs TRBV4-3 and TRBJ2-3, with D tentatively TRBD2 (6 bases). The CDR3 has 16 residues. Trimming removed 1 base from V and 1 base from J, with 12 bases in between. Germline CDR1 reads LGHNA; CDR2 reads YSLEER. In nucleotides, the CDR3 is TGCGCCAGCAGCCAAGCTGCGGCTAGCGGCACAGATACGCAGTATTTT. Protein sequence: CASSQAAASGTDTQYF.

This chain connects TRBV9 to TRBJ1-2; the D gene is possibly TRBD1 (5 bases). Germline V CDR1 and CDR2: SGDLS, YYNGEE. The CDR3 is 14 amino acids. The V gene lost 0 bases and the J gene lost 7 bases, with 13 bases spanning the gap. The CDR3 DNA sequence: TGTGCCAGCAGCGTAGATGAGGGGACTGGTGGCTACACCTTC. The encoded protein is CASSVDEGTGGYTF.

This clone was counted a few times. V usage is TRBV27 and J usage is TRBJ2-7, with D unresolved. V shed 5 bases and J shed 2 bases, with 16 bases lying between them. Germline V gene lookup returns CDR1 MNHEY and CDR2 SMNVEV (reference sequence). The CDR3 is 15 amino acids. The CDR3 reads CASSPSYWSTYEQYF. Written as DNA, the CDR3 is TGTGCCAGCAGTCCATCCTACTGGAGTACCTACGAGCAGTACTTC.

The genes are TRBV5-8 and TRBJ2-7, with 10 nucleotides matching TRBD1. V dropped 6 bases and J dropped 3; count of bases not matched to a gene: 6. The CDR3 runs 14 residues. Germline CDR1 SGHTS, CDR2 YDEGEE. CDR3 amino acids: CASTRTGGHYEQYF. The CDR3 DNA sequence: TGTGCCAGCACCCGGACAGGGGGGCACTACGAGCAGTACTTC.

The V call is TRBV5-1, the J call TRBJ2-4, with D possibly TRBD2 on 6 matching bases. The CDR3 has 16 amino acids. CDR1 SGHRS and CDR2 YFSETQ come from the germline V gene. V gave up 0 bases and J gave up 1 base, with 11 bases separating them. Here the CDR3 DNA reads TGCGCCAGCAGCTTGGTCCCCGGGAGTGCCAAAAACATTCAGTACTTC. Translated: CASSLVPGSAKNIQYF.